This TCR beta chain was retrieved from a study of T cells in women clearing cervical HPV infection. As concerns this clone: Coverage ceases 3 residues before the CDR3 finishes, and the germline J gene fills in the end.

Generated by immunoSEQ multiplex PCR, the TCRdb table keeps only in-frame clones and is missing some. Its listing shows more than 15,000 clones. Losses at the gene ends were 3 bases for V and 5 bases for J; bases not matched to a gene: 8. The CDR3 length is 15 residues. Germline V CDR1 and CDR2: SGHTA, FQGNSA. The chain has TRBV7-2 and TRBJ1-2; 8 nucleotides line up with TRBD1. The TCR originated in a woman between 18 and 70 years old with a cervical HPV16 infection that either progressed to CIN3+ or cleared (not recorded which). Material for sequencing was blood buffy coat. Partial CDR3 DNA: TGTGCCAGCAGCTTCGGTTTACAGGGGGGTTATGGC. Protein product: CASSFGLQGGYG. Given in full, the CDR3 is CASSFGLQGGYGYTF.